A single sample gave rise to the 26 T cell receptor beta chains below, sequenced in a study of vaccination effects on CD4 cells after COVID-19. These TCRs are of unknown antigen specificity. Clones were sequenced by immunoSEQ multiplex PCR, and TCRdb holds only the in-frame ones, with some missing. The sample has around 25,000 clones; 65% to 85% are singletons. The ViraFEST assay expanded antigen-specific CD4+ T cells with viral peptide pools before sequencing. Culturing for 10 days preceded CD4+ T cell isolation. The person acquired a PCR-confirmed SARS-CoV-2 infection between March and December 2020. The sample was CD4+ T cells from PBMCs cultured with HCoV-NL63 spike peptides, taken before COVID-19 vaccination. Receptors originate from a human donor who had a prior SARS-CoV-2 infection.

The genes are TRBV19 and TRBJ2-4, with D unresolved. Germline-derived CDR1 and CDR2 are LNHDA and SQIVND (reference sequence). This CDR3 spans 11 amino acids. V was clipped by 7 bases and J by 8 bases, with 9 bases between them. The CDR3 loop reads CASIPSDIQYF. CDR3 coding DNA: TGTGCCAGTATTCCGTCGGACATTCAGTACTTC.

In this sample, this clone turned up once. The chain is built from TRBV19 and TRBJ2-7; D may correspond to TRBD1 or TRBD2 (7 bases each). V was trimmed by 3 bases and J by 4 bases, leaving 16 bases between them. This CDR3 contains 15 residues. Germline CDR1 is LNHDA and CDR2 is SQIVND (reference sequence). This CDR3 reads CASSIGRGLMYEQYF. In DNA, the CDR3 is TGTGCCAGTAGTATTGGGAGGGGGCTAATGTACGAGCAGTACTTC. The whole variable domain, remainder taken from reference TRBV19 and TRBJ2-7, is DGGITQSPKYLFRKEGQNVTLSCEQNLNHDAMYWYRQDPGQGLRLIYYSQIVNDFQKGDIAEGYSVSREKKESFPLTVTSAQKNPTAFYLCASSIGRGLMYEQYFGPGTRLTVT.

The chain is built from TRBV25-1 and TRBJ1-5, with D possibly matching TRBD1 (5 bases). Trimming took 3 bases from V and 2 from J, leaving 11 bases between them. This CDR3 comprises 15 residues. The germline V gene encodes CDR1 MGHDK and CDR2 SYGVNS. The DNA of the CDR3 is TGTGCCAGCAGTGACCGAGGGGAGGGCAATCAGCCCCAGCATTTT. This sequence encodes CASSDRGEGNQPQHF.

The sample holds a few counts of this clone. This chain uses TRBV2 with TRBJ1-5; 7 nucleotides align to TRBD1. The germline gives CDR1 SNHLY, CDR2 FYNNEI. The CDR3 is 15 residues long. V was pared by 4 bases and J by 3 bases, with 6 bases of the junction left unmatched. The CDR3 sequence is CASSGQGGTNQPQHF. DNA of the CDR3: TGTGCCAGCAGTGGACAGGGAGGGACCAATCAGCCCCAGCATTTT.

The rearrangement links TRBV5-5 to TRBJ2-3; TRBD2 might be the D (5 bases). Trimming stripped 2 bases from V and 5 bases from J, with 15 bases between. CDR1 is SGHKS and CDR2 is YYEKEE in the germline V gene (reference sequence). CDR3 size: 15 residues. The CDR3 here is CASSFVRGVRDTQYF. In DNA, the CDR3 is TGTGCCAGCAGCTTTGTACGGGGAGTGAGAGATACGCAGTATTTT.

The V and J genes are TRBV18 and TRBJ1-2; D possibly corresponds to TRBD1 (6 bases). The CDR3 covers 13 residues. Germline values: CDR1 KGHSH, CDR2 LQKENI. Trimming cost V 6 bases and J 4 bases, with 12 bases left between them. DNA of the CDR3: TGTGCCAGCTCGCCCGGGACAACCTATGGCTACACCTTC. It encodes CASSPGTTYGYTF.

In this sample, this clone turned up once. The rearrangement links TRBV2 to TRBJ1-3, with 11 bases identical to TRBD1. Per germline, CDR1 SNHLY and CDR2 FYNNEI. Germline trimming cut 5 bases from V and 3 bases from J; bases unmatched to any gene: 6. The CDR3 extends over 16 amino acids. In DNA form, the CDR3 reads TGTGCCAGCAGTTTTGGACAGGGGGCATATGGAAACACCATATATTTT. Translation gives CASSFGQGAYGNTIYF. Full variable domain (rest looked up from reference TRBV2 and TRBJ1-3): EPEVTQTPSHQVTQMGQEVILRCVPISNHLYFYWYRQILGQKVEFLVSFYNNEISEKSEIFDDQFSVERPDGSNFTLKIRSTKLEDSAMYFCASSFGQGAYGNTIYFGEGSWLTVV.

CDR3 sequence: CASSTRQGWPPKNTEAFF. CDR3 nucleotide sequence: TGTGCCAGCAGTACCCGACAGGGGTGGCCACCTAAGAACACTGAAGCTTTCTTT. The gene calls are TRBV28 and TRBJ1-1; TRBD1 agrees at 8 bases. Per the germline V gene, CDR1 is MDHEN and CDR2 is SYDVKM. The CDR3 totals 18 residues. The J segment lost 1 base and the V segment lost 5 bases, leaving 15 bases of the junction unmatched.

By sample share, this clone is medium-sized (0.01 to 0.1%). This sequence joins TRBV6-2 or TRBV6-3 and TRBJ1-6; a possible D gene is TRBD1 (5 bases). Trimming removed 8 bases at V and 6 bases at J, with 14 bases between. From germline, CDR1 is MNHEY and CDR2 SVGEGT. The CDR3 covers 14 residues. In DNA, the CDR3 is TGTGCCAGCGGCCAGGGATCGGGTAATTCACCCCTCCACTTT. Amino acid sequence: CASGQGSGNSPLHF.

The chain is built from TRBV10-3 and TRBJ2-3, with D perhaps matching TRBD1 (6 bases). CDR1 and CDR2 (germline): ENHRY, SYGVKD. The V gene lost 6 bases and the J gene lost 1 base, with 17 bases spanning the gap. The CDR3 has 16 amino acids. The CDR3 sequence: CAISDWVSGGTDTQYF. DNA of the CDR3: TGTGCCATCAGCGACTGGGTATCAGGGGGCACAGATACGCAGTATTTT.

The chain has TRBV11-1 and TRBJ1-1; maybe TRBD1 (5 bases). The germline CDR1 and CDR2 sequences are SGHAT and FQDESV (reference sequence). The CDR3 spans 14 residues. The V and J ends lost 2 bases and 1 base respectively, with 8 bases between them. CDR3 loop: CASSLSGGNTEAFF. The DNA for the CDR3 is TGTGCCAGCAGCTTATCTGGGGGGAACACTGAAGCTTTCTTT.

This clone was found a few times. This CDR3 reads CASSLDRVYGYTF. The CDR3 region has the DNA TGTGCCAGCAGTCTGGACAGGGTCTATGGCTACACCTTC. The rearrangement uses TRBV7-2 and TRBJ1-2; 8 bases fit TRBD1. V trimming: 6 bases; J trimming: 4 bases; junction bases outside the gene matches: 4. The CDR3 runs 13 residues. Germline CDR1 reads SGHTA; CDR2 reads FQGNSA.

This clone has a single count. This chain links TRBV27 with TRBJ1-4; 7 bases fit TRBD1. The CDR3 runs 13 residues. V dropped 8 bases and J dropped 8; count of bases not matched to a gene: 8. In germline, CDR1 is MNHEY, CDR2 SMNVEV (reference sequence). The chain's CDR3 is CASGSTGWEKLFF. DNA of the CDR3: TGTGCCAGCGGATCGACAGGGTGGGAAAAACTGTTTTTT.

The gene calls are TRBV18 and TRBJ2-7, with D possibly TRBD2 on 5 matching bases. This CDR3 spans 12 amino acids. Germline V lookup: CDR1 KGHSH, CDR2 LQKENI. The V gene lost 2 bases and the J gene lost 6 bases, with 8 bases spanning the gap. The CDR3 sequence is CASSPGSGEQYF. CDR3 DNA sequence: TGTGCCAGCTCACCAGGGAGCGGCGAGCAGTACTTC.

The chain has TRBV3-1 (or the pseudogene TRBV3-2) and TRBJ2-7, with a tentative D call TRBD1 (6 bases). Trimming removed 1 base at V and 6 bases at J, with 16 bases between. CDR1 is LGHDT and CDR2 is YNNKEL in the germline V gene (reference sequence). The CDR3 is 15 amino acids. DNA for the CDR3: TGTGCCAGCAGCCAAGGAACAGGGTCCTCTCTCGAGCAGTACTTC. Amino acid sequence: CASSQGTGSSLEQYF.

The V gene is TRBV7-2, the J gene TRBJ2-1; D is possibly TRBD1 or TRBD2 (6 bases each). Germline loops: CDR1 SGHTA, CDR2 FQGNSA. The CDR3 totals 19 residues. The V gene lost 5 bases and the J gene lost 9 bases, with 32 bases spanning the gap. The DNA of the CDR3 is TGTGCCAGCAGCCGCAGCCGGGGGACACCCCTTGTCTACACGCGTGAGCAGTTCTTC. This translates into CASSRSRGTPLVYTREQFF.

This clone occurred once. The chain joins TRBV24-1 to TRBJ2-5, with D perhaps TRBD1 or TRBD2 (6 bases each). The CDR3 has 15 amino acids. Germline V gene sequence: CDR1 KGHDR, CDR2 SFDVKD. The V end was cut by 3 bases, the J end by 4 bases, with 14 bases between. In nucleotides, the CDR3 is TGTGCCACCAGTGATCCCTTGGGGGGCTCAGAGACCCAGTACTTC. It is translated as CATSDPLGGSETQYF.

This clone has only one observation. The chain links TRBV7-2 to TRBJ2-1, with D perhaps TRBD1 or TRBD2 (5 bases each). Germline V gives CDR1 SGHTA, CDR2 FQGNSA. Between the trimmed V and J ends, which lost 4 bases and 0 bases, there was a span of 22 bases. The CDR3 is 19 amino acids. CDR3 DNA sequence: TGTGCCAGCAGCTCCTATGGTCGGGGACGCGTCACCTCCTACAATGAGCAGTTCTTC. It specifies CASSSYGRGRVTSYNEQFF.

J is TRBJ2-7 and V is TRBV5-1, with 7 nucleotides matching TRBD1. Germline loops: CDR1 SGHRS, CDR2 YFSETQ. CDR3 length: 13 residues. The J segment lost 0 bases and the V segment lost 8 bases, leaving 5 bases of the junction unmatched. The CDR3 nucleotides read TGCGCCAGAAAACAGGGGACCTCCTACGAGCAGTACTTC. Protein: CARKQGTSYEQYF.

The chain links TRBV19 to TRBJ2-7; 9 bases line up with TRBD1. Germline V CDR1 and CDR2: LNHDA, SQIVND (reference sequence). This CDR3 contains 15 residues. The V and J ends lost 1 base and 6 bases, in that order; junction bases with no gene match: 7. The CDR3 spells CASSIAGQGSGEQYF. The CDR3, as DNA: TGTGCCAGTAGTATAGCCGGACAGGGGAGTGGCGAGCAGTACTTC.

V and J are TRBV27 and TRBJ2-1, with 9 bases identical to TRBD2. CDR1 is MNHEY, CDR2 SMNVEV, per germline (reference sequence). V shed 4 bases, J shed 1 base, and the junction held 2 bases outside the gene matches. This CDR3 is 15 amino acids long. The CDR3 is CASSYSGGSYNEQFF. As DNA, the CDR3 is TGTGCCAGCAGTTATAGCGGGGGATCCTACAATGAGCAGTTCTTC.

The CDR3 DNA follows: TGCGCCAGCAGCTTGTTTATTGCGTCAGACTACTATGGCTACACCTTC. This encodes CASSLFIASDYYGYTF. The chain has TRBV5-1 and TRBJ1-2; D gene unclear. The CDR3 length is 16 residues. Germline V gives CDR1 SGHRS, CDR2 YFSETQ. Trimming shortened V by 1 base and J by 3 bases, and 16 bases separated the two germline ends. The entire variable domain, with the rest obtained from reference TRBV5-1 and TRBJ1-2, is as follows: KAGVTQTPRYLIKTRGQQVTLSCSPISGHRSVSWYQQTPGQGLQFLFEYFSETQRNKGNFPGRFSGRQFSNSRSEMNVSTLELGDSALYLCASSLFIASDYYGYTFGSGTRLTVV.

The CDR3 reads CASSFFRGGYETQYF. CDR3 in DNA: TGTGCCAGCAGCTTTTTCCGGGGGGGTTATGAGACCCAGTACTTC. J is TRBJ2-5 and V is TRBV7-9, with 8 bases lining up with TRBD2. The J segment lost 5 bases and the V segment lost 3 bases, leaving 8 bases of the junction unmatched. The CDR3 is made up of 15 amino acids. Germline loops: CDR1 SEHNR, CDR2 FQNEAQ (reference sequence).

V usage is TRBV5-6 and J usage is TRBJ2-2; no clear D gene. CDR3 length: 13 amino acids. Looked up from germline, CDR1 is SGHDT and CDR2 is YYEEEE. Trimming cost V 1 base and J 7 bases, with 8 bases left between them. CDR3 protein: CASSLFPGGELFF. CDR3 bases: TGTGCCAGCAGCTTGTTTCCGGGCGGGGAGCTGTTTTTT.

CDR3 in amino acids: CASSQQGMQETQYF. The CDR3, as DNA: TGTGCCAGCAGCCAACAGGGAATGCAAGAGACCCAGTACTTC. The chain is built from TRBV7-2 and TRBJ2-5, with D possibly TRBD1 on 6 matching bases. Per the germline V gene, CDR1 is SGHTA and CDR2 is FQGNSA. This CDR3 comprises 14 residues. The V gene lost 5 bases and the J gene lost 2 bases, with 12 bases spanning the gap.

This clone was counted between two and nine times. The chain recombines TRBV19 with TRBJ2-7; 12 nucleotides line up with TRBD2. Trimming at V came to 0 bases and at J to 5 bases, leaving 20 bases not matched to a gene. CDR3 size: 21 residues. Germline assignment: CDR1 LNHDA and CDR2 SQIVND (reference sequence). CDR3 DNA: TGTGCCAGTAGTATAGAGGGAAGAGAAGGACTAGCGGGAAACATGTGTGACGAGCAGTACTTC. Amino acid sequence: CASSIEGREGLAGNMCDEQYF.